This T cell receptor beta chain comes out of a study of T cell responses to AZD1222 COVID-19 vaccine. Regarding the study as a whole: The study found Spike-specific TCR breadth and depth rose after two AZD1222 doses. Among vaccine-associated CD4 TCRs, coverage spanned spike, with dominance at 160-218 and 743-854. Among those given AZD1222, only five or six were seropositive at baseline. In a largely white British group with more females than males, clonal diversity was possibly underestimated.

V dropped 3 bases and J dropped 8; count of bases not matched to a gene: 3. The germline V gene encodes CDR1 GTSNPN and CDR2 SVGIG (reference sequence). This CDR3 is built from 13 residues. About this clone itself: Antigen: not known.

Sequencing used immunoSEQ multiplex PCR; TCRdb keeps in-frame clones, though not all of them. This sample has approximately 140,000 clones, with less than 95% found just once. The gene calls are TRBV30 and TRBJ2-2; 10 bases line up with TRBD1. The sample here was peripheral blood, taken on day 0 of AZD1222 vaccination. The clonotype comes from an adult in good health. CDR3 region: CAWSRDRGGELFF. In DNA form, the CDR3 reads TGTGCCTGGAGCAGGGACAGGGGAGGGGAGCTGTTTTTT.